The clone carrying this T cell receptor beta chain was counted between two and nine times. No antigen is known for it. With template switching, a universal primer site was added, and the cDNA carried unique molecular identifiers. TCRdb analysed the 5' RACE reads with MiXCR anew, one entry per CDR3 protein. The sample has 500,000 to 650,000 distinct CDR3 sequences, about 7.6% seen once. The source of the sample is a study of identical twins. Study findings and constraints: The analysis was cross-sectional rather than longitudinal within donors. Sequences that were beta out-of-frame showed weaker excess twin sharing.

Germline V lookup: CDR1 SQVTM, CDR2 ANQGSEA. V shed 7 bases, J shed 4 bases, and the junction held 9 bases outside the gene matches. This CDR3 is built from 14 residues. Every sampled donor was Caucasian and healthy. The same sample was also studied in work on yellow fever vaccine responses in identical twins.

Sequenced sample: PBMCs. The chain joins TRBV29-1 to TRBJ2-2, with TRBD2 matching 7 bases. This receptor was identified in a woman between 18 and 30 years old in good health. This CDR3 reads CSARAGDVTGELFF. In nucleotides, the CDR3 is TGCAGCGCCAGGGCGGGAGATGTCACCGGGGAGCTGTTTTTT.